The clone carrying this T cell receptor beta chain has a handful of counts. The antigen remains unidentified. This sample stems from a study of CD8 T cells in ankylosing spondylitis. General study points: It was reported that disease-linked clones were significantly enriched in matched ankylosing spondylitis synovial fluid. Within peripheral blood, clones linked to disease were CD8+ and relatively rare. There were earlier reports of some motif variants in reactive arthritis synovial fluid and blood.

The authors made TCR beta libraries by quantitative 5'-RACE with molecular barcodes. Via MiXCR, TCRdb re-called the 5' RACE reads, giving one row per CDR3 protein. Of 90,000 to 120,000 distinct CDR3 sequences in the sample, 24% were seen once. Germline lookup yields CDR1 SEHNR and CDR2 FQNEAQ (reference sequence). The CDR3 is made up of 16 amino acids. V lost 5 bases, J lost 4 bases, and 12 bases stayed unmatched. This sequence was found in a male donor with ankylosing spondylitis. The chain couples TRBV7-9 to TRBJ1-2; 8 positions agree with TRBD1. Sequenced: synovial fluid, either unsorted or a sorted T cell fraction (not recorded which). The CDR3 coding sequence is TGTGCCAGCAGCCCATCCGGGACAGGACTCCTCTATGGCTACACCTTC. Residues: CASSPSGTGLLYGYTF.